Shown below are 16 T cell receptor beta chains from a single sample sequenced in a study of blood T cells in healthy people across ages. Using a J-beta primer mix together with a sample-barcoded 5' primer, a second PCR was run for roughly 7 to 12 cycles. TCRdb used MiXCR to reprocess the 5' RACE reads, holding one entry per CDR3 protein. The table has about 970,000 distinct CDR3 sequences, 45% to 60% seen once. Material for sequencing was blood. The receptor set was obtained from a woman in her sixties in good health.

Comment on this clonotype: The junction and the germline gene differ at one end; a read error may be behind it. This chain uses TRBV5-1 with TRBJ2-2; 10 positions match TRBD1. There are 18 residues in the CDR3. Germline-derived CDR1 and CDR2 are SGHRS and YFSETQ. CDR3 sequence reads: CASSLVGQGTTNTGELFF. The CDR3 nucleotides read TGTGCCAGCAGCTTGGTGGGACAGGGGACAACGAACACCGGGGAGCTGTTTTTT.

The rearrangement uses TRBV4-3 and TRBJ2-1, with 10 bases fitting TRBD2. Germline CDR1 and CDR2: LGHNA and YSLEER. CDR3 length equals 16 residues. The ends lost 4 bases at V and 6 bases at J; junction bases unmatched: 9. The CDR3 DNA is TGCGCCAGCAGCCCCGCCCTAGCGGGAGTTTTCAATGAGCAGTTCTTC. The encoded protein is CASSPALAGVFNEQFF.

V and J are TRBV5-6 and TRBJ2-5; no reliable D call. The germline V gene encodes CDR1 SGHDT and CDR2 YYEEEE. The CDR3 is 15 amino acids. The V gene lost 2 bases and the J gene lost 0 bases, with 11 bases spanning the gap. The CDR3 DNA reads as TGTGCCAGCAGCTTCGCGGAAGCGTACCAAGAGACCCAGTACTTC. It translates to CASSFAEAYQETQYF.

The chain couples TRBV20-1 to TRBJ1-6; D is undetermined. The CDR3 spans 14 residues. The V gene's germline CDR1 is DFQATT and CDR2 SNEGSKA (reference sequence). V lost 2 bases and J lost 7, with 12 bases in between. CDR3 loop: CSARKRRENSPLHF. CDR3 DNA: TGCAGTGCTAGAAAGAGGCGTGAGAATTCACCCCTCCACTTT.

V usage is TRBV24-1 and J usage is TRBJ1-4, with a weak D call TRBD1 (5 bases). CDR3 length equals 15 residues. Trimming pared 2 bases from V and 4 bases from J, leaving 10 bases between. CDR1 and CDR2 (germline): KGHDR, SFDVKD. The CDR3 DNA reads as TGTGCCACCAGTGATTCGGGACGGATTAATGAAAAACTGTTTTTT. This encodes CATSDSGRINEKLFF.

This clonotype was detected only a few times. V is TRBV4-2 and J is TRBJ1-1, with 11 bases fitting TRBD1. The germline V gene has CDR1 LGHNA and CDR2 YNFKEQ. Trimming at V came to 4 bases and at J to 7 bases, leaving 5 bases not matched to a gene. The CDR3 sequence is 14 residues long. The CDR3 DNA reads as TGTGCCAGCAGCCCGGGACAGGGGGGGCATGAAGCTTTCTTT. The encoded protein is CASSPGQGGHEAFF.

The J gene is TRBJ1-6, the V gene TRBV6-1; the D gene is possibly TRBD1 (6 bases). The CDR3 length is 17 residues. Deletions cut 6 bases from V and 0 bases from J, with 15 bases between. Germline V lookup: CDR1 MNHNS, CDR2 SASEGT. The CDR3 loop is CASSPYRASSYNSPLHF. CDR3 coding DNA: TGTGCCAGCAGCCCCTACAGGGCAAGCTCCTATAATTCACCCCTCCACTTT.

The rearrangement links TRBV20-1 to TRBJ1-4; D is undetermined. Germline CDR1 is DFQATT and CDR2 is SNEGSKA (reference sequence). The length of the CDR3 is 14 residues. Trimming removed 4 bases from V and 0 bases from J, with 9 bases in between. The CDR3 DNA is TGCAGTGCTACCCACAGAGCAACTAATGAAAAACTGTTTTTT. As protein: CSATHRATNEKLFF.

The chain employs TRBV20-1 and TRBJ2-3; D gene ambiguous. V was pared by 1 base and J by 3 bases, with 8 bases between. CDR3 length: 13 amino acids. Germline CDR1 reads DFQATT; CDR2 reads SNEGSKA (reference sequence). CDR3 bases: TGCAGTGCTAGAGCCCAGCAAACAGATACGCAGTATTTT. Translated: CSARAQQTDTQYF.

The chain is built from TRBV20-1 and TRBJ1-2; no firm D call. Looked up from germline, CDR1 is DFQATT and CDR2 is SNEGSKA (reference sequence). V was shortened by 3 bases and J by 4 bases, with 15 bases between the two germline ends. The CDR3 loop spans 14 amino acids. The CDR3, as DNA: TGCAGTGCTAGTCACACGACGGTGACCTATGGCTACACCTTC. Translating gives CSASHTTVTYGYTF.

CDR3 DNA: TGTGCCAGCAGTAGGTTAGGAGGGCCAGGCGGCAATCAGCCCCAGCATTTT. It codes for CASSRLGGPGGNQPQHF. The chain is built from TRBV2 and TRBJ1-5; no reliable D call. CDR1 is SNHLY and CDR2 is FYNNEI in the germline V gene. The CDR3 contains 17 residues. Trimming took 5 bases from V and 2 from J, leaving 19 bases between them.

J is TRBJ2-1 and V is TRBV15; TRBD2 aligns across 8 bases. CDR3 length: 13 residues. With 6 bases clipped from V and 12 bases from J, the junction kept 10 bases outside the gene matches. CDR1 and CDR2 (germline): LNHNV, YYDKDF (reference sequence). For the CDR3, the DNA is TGTGCCACCAGTCTTTTAGCGGGAAACACGCAGTTCTTC. Translation gives CATSLLAGNTQFF.

V is TRBV5-5 and J is TRBJ2-7, with D possibly TRBD2 on 6 matching bases. The length of the CDR3 is 17 residues. Germline V gene lookup returns CDR1 SGHKS and CDR2 YYEKEE (reference sequence). The V end lost 4 bases, the J end lost 0 bases, and 20 bases lay between the germline ends. The CDR3 region has the DNA TGTGCCAGCAGCCAGGCTAGAGGCGGGACGGTCTCCTACGAGCAGTACTTC. It codes for CASSQARGGTVSYEQYF.

The chain recombines TRBV20-1 with TRBJ2-2, with 9 bases fitting TRBD1. CDR1 DFQATT and CDR2 SNEGSKA come from the germline V gene (reference sequence). The CDR3 consists of 14 residues. The J segment lost 4 bases and the V segment lost 6 bases, leaving 6 bases of the junction unmatched. The CDR3 DNA is TGCAGTGCCAAAGGGACAGGGCCCACCGGGGAGCTGTTTTTT. This sequence encodes CSAKGTGPTGELFF.

This rearrangement joins TRBV4-1 to TRBJ1-5; D is possibly TRBD1 (6 bases). V lost 5 bases and J 0 bases, leaving 17 bases between the germline ends. This CDR3 is 17 amino acids long. Germline-derived CDR1 and CDR2 are MGHRA and YSYEKL. CDR3 amino acids: CASSDRTLGYSNQPQHF. The CDR3, as DNA: TGCGCCAGCAGCGACAGGACCTTGGGATATAGCAATCAGCCCCAGCATTTT.

The rearrangement links TRBV12-3 or TRBV12-4 to TRBJ2-5, with D possibly being TRBD1 (6 bases). V lost 4 bases, J lost 11 bases, and 32 bases lay in between. The CDR3 runs 18 residues. The CDR3 here is CASSSLAADSWLDNEQYF. CDR3 bases: TGTGCCAGCAGTTCGTTAGCCGCGGACAGTTGGTTGGATAATGAGCAGTACTTC.